This T cell receptor (beta chain) was documented in a study of response to subunit inactivated influenza vaccine. Comments on this clonotype: The antigen remains unidentified.

With 5 bases removed from V and 4 bases from J, the gap between germline ends came to 13 bases. This CDR3 has 14 residues. CDR1 is SGHTA, CDR2 FQGNSA, per germline. TCRdb reprocessed the RT-PCR reads with MiXCR, giving one entry per CDR3 protein. The repertoire holds hundreds of thousands of distinct CDR3 sequences, with approximately 12% as singletons. General study findings and limits: There was a suggestion from the authors that each seasonal influenza vaccination recruits few new T cells.

The V call is TRBV7-2, the J call TRBJ2-3; D gene unclear. This TCR was recovered from a man aged 50-59 years who received an inactivated influenza vaccine. The starting material was PBMCs from blood, obtained around seven weeks after vaccination. The DNA for the CDR3 is TGTGCCAGCAGCCCCTCTTCGGGTTCAGATACGCAGTATTTT. Translation: CASSPSSGSDTQYF.